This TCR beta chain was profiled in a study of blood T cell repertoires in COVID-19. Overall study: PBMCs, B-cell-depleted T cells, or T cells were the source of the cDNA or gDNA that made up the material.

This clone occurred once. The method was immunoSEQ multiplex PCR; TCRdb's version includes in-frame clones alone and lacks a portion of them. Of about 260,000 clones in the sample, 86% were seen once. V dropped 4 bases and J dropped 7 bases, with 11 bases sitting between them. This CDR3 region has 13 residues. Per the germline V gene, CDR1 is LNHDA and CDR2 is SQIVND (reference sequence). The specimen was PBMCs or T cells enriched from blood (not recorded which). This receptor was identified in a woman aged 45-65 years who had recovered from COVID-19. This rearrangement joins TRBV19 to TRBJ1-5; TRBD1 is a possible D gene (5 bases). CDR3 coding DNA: TGTGCCAGTAGTACCTCTCAGGGACAGCCCCAGCATTTT. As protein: CASSTSQGQPQHF.